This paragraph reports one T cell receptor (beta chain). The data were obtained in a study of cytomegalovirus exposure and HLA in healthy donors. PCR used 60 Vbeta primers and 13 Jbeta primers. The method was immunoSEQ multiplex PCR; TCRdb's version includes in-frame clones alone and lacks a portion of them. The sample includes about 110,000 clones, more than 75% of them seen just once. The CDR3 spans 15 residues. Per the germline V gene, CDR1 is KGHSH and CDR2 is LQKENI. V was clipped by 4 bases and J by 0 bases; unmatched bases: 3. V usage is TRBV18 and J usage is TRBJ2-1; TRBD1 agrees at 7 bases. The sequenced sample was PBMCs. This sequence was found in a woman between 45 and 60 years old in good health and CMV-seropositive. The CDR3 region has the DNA TGTGCCAGCTCACTGGACAGGATCTCCTACAATGAGCAGTTCTTC. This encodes CASSLDRISYNEQFF.